Below, 14 T cell receptor beta chains from the same sample are listed, as sequenced in a study of glioma-infiltrating T cells. The iRepertoire nested amplicon-rescue multiplex PCR amplified TCR alpha and beta CDR3s from RNA. MiXCR, run by TCRdb on the multiplex PCR reads, gives a single entry per CDR3 protein. The sample has more than 300,000 distinct CDR3 sequences, 41% seen once. Sequencing input: glioma tissue, nonneoplastic brain tissue, or PBMCs (not recorded which). Source of these receptors: a human donor with low-grade glioma or glioblastoma, undergoing nonglioma brain surgery, or in good health (not recorded which).

This chain connects TRBV20-1 to TRBJ2-5, with D tentatively TRBD1 or TRBD2 (6 bases each). The V and J ends lost 0 bases and 7 bases respectively, with 18 bases between them. Germline V gene data show CDR1 as DFQATT and CDR2 as SNEGSKA (reference sequence). The CDR3 spans 15 residues. The CDR3 bases are TGCAGTGCTAGAGATCCTATGGGGGGCCCAGGGACCCAGTACTTC. Translated: CSARDPMGGPGTQYF.

The chain has TRBV20-1 and TRBJ1-1; the D is unclear. From germline, CDR1 is DFQATT and CDR2 SNEGSKA (reference sequence). The V gene lost 5 bases and the J gene lost 0 bases, with 13 bases spanning the gap. This CDR3 is 14 amino acids long. The CDR3 is CSAGLSAMNTEAFF. The CDR3 DNA is TGCAGTGCTGGTTTGTCAGCCATGAACACTGAAGCTTTCTTT.

Many counts were recorded for this clonotype. V is TRBV4-2 and J is TRBJ2-3; possibly TRBD1 for D (6 bases). Germline V CDR1 and CDR2: LGHNA, YNFKEQ. The CDR3 is made up of 15 amino acids. V was shortened by 1 base and J by 3 bases, with 11 bases between the two germline ends. CDR3 coding DNA: TGTGCCAGCAGCCAAGGTCCAGGGACAACAGATACGCAGTATTTT. Its translation: CASSQGPGTTDTQYF.

This clonotype was counted a few times. The chain employs TRBV3-1 and TRBJ2-5; no clear D. In germline, CDR1 is LGHDT, CDR2 YNNKEL (reference sequence). V lost 4 bases and J lost 5, with 20 bases in between. The CDR3 totals 16 residues. CDR3 bases: TGTGCCAGCAGCCCCGAGATTTCCACATCTTTGGAGACCCAGTACTTC. This gives the protein CASSPEISTSLETQYF.

This clonotype was seen many times. The chain recombines TRBV25-1 with TRBJ2-7; D not resolved. This CDR3 contains 10 residues. V was clipped by 10 bases and J by 5 bases, with 9 bases between them. The germline CDR1 and CDR2 sequences are MGHDK and SYGVNS. The CDR3 sequence: CATRPHEQYF. In DNA, the CDR3 is TGTGCCACCAGGCCCCACGAGCAGTACTTC.

The chain uses TRBV7-9 and TRBJ1-5; 10 nucleotides line up with TRBD1. The CDR3 is 14 residues long. Germline values: CDR1 SEHNR, CDR2 FQNEAQ (reference sequence). V trimming: 4 bases; J trimming: 7 bases; junction bases outside the gene matches: 4. The chain's CDR3 is CASSSWTGGQPQHF. CDR3 nucleotides: TGTGCCAGCAGCTCCTGGACAGGGGGGCAGCCCCAGCATTTT.

The rearrangement joins TRBV7-2 to TRBJ1-1, with D perhaps matching TRBD1 (6 bases). CDR1 is SGHTA, CDR2 FQGNSA, per germline. The length of the CDR3 is 14 residues. The germline V and J ends were trimmed by 4 bases and 4 bases, with 13 bases remaining between them. CDR3 DNA sequence: TGTACCAGCAGCTCCGGACAGATAGGCACTGAAGCTTTCTTT. Translation gives CTSSSGQIGTEAFF. The whole variable domain, remainder taken from reference TRBV7-2 and TRBJ1-1, is GAGVSQSPSNKVTEKGKDVELRCDPISGHTALYWYRQSLGQGLEFLIYFQGNSAPDKSGLPSDRFSAERTGGSVSTLTIQRTQQEDSAVYLCTSSSGQIGTEAFFGQGTRLTVV.

On this clonotype: At one of its ends the junction is not consistent with the germline gene, which may arise from a read error. The V gene is TRBV7-9, the J gene TRBJ2-5, with TRBD2 identical over 8 bases. Germline loops: CDR1 SEHNR, CDR2 FQNEAQ (reference sequence). The CDR3 contains 15 residues. This chain's CDR3 is CATSLGSGAQETQYF. The CDR3, as DNA: TGTGCCACCAGCCTCGGTAGCGGGGCCCAAGAGACCCAGTACTTC.

Comment on this clonotype: Possible read error: a much larger clone is one base away. The rearrangement joins TRBV27 to TRBJ2-3; 7 positions agree with TRBD2. Germline trimming cut 0 bases from V and 1 base from J; bases unmatched to any gene: 4. CDR1 is MNHEY and CDR2 is SMNVEV in the germline V gene (reference sequence). The CDR3 extends over 16 amino acids. CDR3 residues: CASSLSASGGTDTQYF. The CDR3, as DNA: TGTGCCAGCAGTTTATCAGCTAGCGGTGGCACAGATACGCAGTATTTT.

J is TRBJ2-1 and V is TRBV6-2 or TRBV6-3; TRBD2 matches 8 bases. Per the germline V gene, CDR1 is MNHEY and CDR2 is SVGEGT. The CDR3 contains 16 residues. Trimming took 7 bases from V and 8 from J; bases not matched to a gene: 16. The CDR3 nucleotides are TGTGCCAGCACCACACAGGGAACCAGCGGGAGCGATGAGCAGTTCTTC. Encoded protein: CASTTQGTSGSDEQFF.

CDR3 residues: CASSSFPAGPLYEQYF. The CDR3 region has the DNA TGTGCCAGCAGCTCATTTCCTGCGGGACCCCTTTACGAGCAGTACTTC. The chain uses TRBV5-4 and TRBJ2-7, with D maybe TRBD2 (6 bases). V lost 3 bases and J 4 bases, leaving 20 bases between the germline ends. The CDR3 has 16 amino acids. From germline, CDR1 is SGHNT and CDR2 YYREEE (reference sequence).

The chain combines TRBV12-5 with TRBJ2-1, with 14 bases aligning to TRBD2. The germline V gene has CDR1 LGHNT and CDR2 FRNRAP. The ends lost 3 bases at V and 0 bases at J; junction bases unmatched: 1. CDR3 length equals 17 residues. CDR3 protein: CASGFGTSGSSYNEQFF. The CDR3, as DNA: TGTGCTAGTGGTTTTGGGACTAGCGGGAGCTCCTACAATGAGCAGTTCTTC. Supplemented by reference TRBV12-5 and TRBJ2-1, the full variable domain reads DARVTQTPRHKVTEMGQEVTMRCQPILGHNTVFWYRQTMMQGLELLAYFRNRAPLDDSGMPKDRFSAEMPDATLATLKIQPSEPRDSAVYFCASGFGTSGSSYNEQFFGPGTRLTVL.

For this clonotype: Sequence at one end of the junction differs from germline and may be a read error. The chain joins TRBV5-1 to TRBJ2-1; 10 bases align to TRBD2. There are 14 residues in the CDR3. Germline V gene sequence: CDR1 SGHRS, CDR2 YFSETQ. CDR3 amino acids: CASTLTSGQNEQFF. CDR3 nucleotide sequence: TGCGCCAGCACCTTGACTAGCGGGCAAAATGAGCAGTTCTTC.

A word on this clonotype: A much bigger clone sits one base away, suggesting this may be a read error. The V call is TRBV27, the J call TRBJ2-7; D unresolved. Germline values: CDR1 MNHEY, CDR2 SMNVEV (reference sequence). The CDR3 runs to 13 residues. The CDR3 nucleotides read TGTGCCCGCAGTTTATCGGTTTCCTACGAGCAGTACTTC. Translated, it gives CARSLSVSYEQYF.